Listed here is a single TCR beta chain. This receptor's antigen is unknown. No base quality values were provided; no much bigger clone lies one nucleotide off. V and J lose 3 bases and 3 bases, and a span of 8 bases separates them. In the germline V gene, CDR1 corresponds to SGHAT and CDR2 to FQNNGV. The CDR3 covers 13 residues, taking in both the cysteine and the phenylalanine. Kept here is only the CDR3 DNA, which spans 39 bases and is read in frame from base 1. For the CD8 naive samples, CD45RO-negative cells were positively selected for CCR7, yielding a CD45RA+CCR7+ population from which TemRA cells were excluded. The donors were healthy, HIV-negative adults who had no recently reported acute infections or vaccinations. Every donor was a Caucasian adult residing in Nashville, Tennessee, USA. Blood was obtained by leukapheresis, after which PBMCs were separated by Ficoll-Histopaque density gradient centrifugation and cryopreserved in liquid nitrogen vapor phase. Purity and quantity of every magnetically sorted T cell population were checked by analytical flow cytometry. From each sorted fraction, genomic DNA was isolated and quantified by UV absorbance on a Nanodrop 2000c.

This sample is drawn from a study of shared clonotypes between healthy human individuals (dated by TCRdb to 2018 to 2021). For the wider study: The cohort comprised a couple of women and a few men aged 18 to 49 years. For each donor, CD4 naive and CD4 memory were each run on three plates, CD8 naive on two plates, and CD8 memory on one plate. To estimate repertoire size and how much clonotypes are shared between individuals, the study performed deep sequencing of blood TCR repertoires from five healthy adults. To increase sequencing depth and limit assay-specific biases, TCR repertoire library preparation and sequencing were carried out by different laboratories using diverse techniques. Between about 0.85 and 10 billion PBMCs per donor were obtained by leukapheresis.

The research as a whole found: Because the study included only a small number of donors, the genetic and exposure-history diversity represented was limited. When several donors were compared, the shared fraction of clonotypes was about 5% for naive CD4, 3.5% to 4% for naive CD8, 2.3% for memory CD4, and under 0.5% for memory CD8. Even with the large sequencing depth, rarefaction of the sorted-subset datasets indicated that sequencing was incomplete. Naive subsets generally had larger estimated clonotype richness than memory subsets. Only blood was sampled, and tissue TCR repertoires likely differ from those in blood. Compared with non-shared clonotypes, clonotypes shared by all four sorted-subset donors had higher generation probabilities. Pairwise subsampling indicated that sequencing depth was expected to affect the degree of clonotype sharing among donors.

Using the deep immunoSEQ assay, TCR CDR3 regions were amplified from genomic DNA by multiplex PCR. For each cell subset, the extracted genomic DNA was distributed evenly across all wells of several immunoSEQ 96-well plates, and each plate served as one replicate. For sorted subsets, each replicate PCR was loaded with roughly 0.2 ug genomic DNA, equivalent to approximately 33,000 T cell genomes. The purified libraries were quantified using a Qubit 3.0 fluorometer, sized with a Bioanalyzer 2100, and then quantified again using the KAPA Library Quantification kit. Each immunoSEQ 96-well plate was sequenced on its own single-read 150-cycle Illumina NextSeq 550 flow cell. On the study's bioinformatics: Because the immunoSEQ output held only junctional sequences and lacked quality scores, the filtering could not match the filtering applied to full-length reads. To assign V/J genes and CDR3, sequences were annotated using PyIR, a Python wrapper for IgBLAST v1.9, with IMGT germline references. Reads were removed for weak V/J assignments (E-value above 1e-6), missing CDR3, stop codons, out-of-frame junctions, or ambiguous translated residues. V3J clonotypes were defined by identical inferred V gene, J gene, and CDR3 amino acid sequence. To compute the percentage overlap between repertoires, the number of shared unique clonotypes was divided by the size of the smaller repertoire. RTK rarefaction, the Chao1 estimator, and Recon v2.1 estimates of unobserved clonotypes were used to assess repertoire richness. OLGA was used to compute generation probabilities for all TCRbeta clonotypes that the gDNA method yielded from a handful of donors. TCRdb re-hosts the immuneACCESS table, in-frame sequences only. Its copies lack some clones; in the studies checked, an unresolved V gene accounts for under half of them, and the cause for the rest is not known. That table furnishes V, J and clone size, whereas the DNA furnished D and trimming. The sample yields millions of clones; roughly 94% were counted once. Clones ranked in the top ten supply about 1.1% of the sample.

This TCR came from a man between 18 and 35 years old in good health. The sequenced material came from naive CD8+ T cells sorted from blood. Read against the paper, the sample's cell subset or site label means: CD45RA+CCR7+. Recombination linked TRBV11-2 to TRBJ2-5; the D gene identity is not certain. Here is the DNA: TGTGCCAGCAGCTTTCACCCGGAAGAGACCCAGTACTTC. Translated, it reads CASSFHPEETQYF.